This T cell receptor (beta chain) was obtained from a study of shared clonotypes between healthy human individuals. Overall study: Sampling drew on donors who were a couple of women and three men aged 18 to 49.

Looked up from germline, CDR1 is SGHAT and CDR2 is FQNNGV. This CDR3 spans 15 amino acids. V dropped 8 bases and J dropped 6; count of bases not matched to a gene: 4. Original data processing: In the immunoSEQ data, sequences were junction-only and lacked quality scores, so filtering differed. The protocol was immunoSEQ multiplex PCR, while the TCRdb copy is restricted to in-frame clones and leaves out a portion. V and J calls and clone size are as listed in that table; D and trimming were resolved from the DNA. The table includes roughly 640,000 clones, almost 97% detected once. The clonotype comes from a woman in her twenties or thirties in good health. Sequenced: naive CD4+ T cells sorted from blood. Documented subset: CD45RA+ positively selected. This chain connects TRBV11-2 to TRBJ2-2; 15 bases are a match to TRBD2. The CDR3 nucleotides read TGTGCCAGCTGGGGACTAGCGGGAGGTCCCGGGGAGCTGTTTTTT. It translates to CASWGLAGGPGELFF.